This TCR beta chain was documented in a study of CD8+CD57+ T cells in acquired aplastic anemia. The patients chosen for sequencing had shown expansion of CD8+CD57+ cells (detected by flow cytometry). Profiling that covered TCR beta VDJ and CDR3 relied on genomic DNA as its template. TCRdb itself ran the reads through MiXCR, one entry per CDR3 protein. The table has hundreds of thousands of distinct CDR3 sequences, approximately 50% seen once. CDR3 size: 15 residues. V lost 3 bases to trimming and J lost 2 bases, with 16 bases between them. Germline V CDR1 and CDR2: GTSNPN, SVGIG (reference sequence). This TCR was recovered from a human donor with aplastic anemia. The material sequenced was sorted CD4+, CD8+, or CD8+CD57+ T cells (not recorded which) from PBMCs. The chain recombines TRBV30 with TRBJ1-1; unclear D gene. This CDR3 reads CAWSGSPAPNTEAFF. The CDR3 region has the DNA TGTGCCTGGAGCGGGAGTCCAGCCCCAAACACTGAAGCTTTCTTT.